This TCR beta chain was sequenced for a study of blood T cell repertoires in COVID-19. Study at large: Acute-phase and convalescent COVID-19 samples originated in the United States, Italy and Spain.

As originally analysed: Amplification of reference gene primers was used by the study to estimate nucleated cell counts. Using immunoSEQ multiplex PCR, the repertoire was profiled, and TCRdb retains in-frame clones only, with some absent. V and J calls and clone size are those listed in that table; D and trimming were worked out from the DNA. Of hundreds of thousands of clones listed, 86% are singletons. Donors were grouped by their self-reported clinical history. This CDR3 contains 12 residues. V lost 6 bases to trimming and J lost 1 base, with 4 bases between them. The germline V gene has CDR1 MNHEY and CDR2 SMNVEV (reference sequence).

The sequence was obtained from a middle-aged woman with acute COVID-19. The source material was PBMCs or T cells enriched from blood (not recorded which). The chain has TRBV27 and TRBJ1-5; D not resolved. The DNA of the CDR3 is TGTGCCAGCAGACAGAGCAATCAGCCCCAGCATTTT. Its translation is CASRQSNQPQHF.